The 24 T cell receptor beta chains below come from one sample, sequenced in a study of blood T cell repertoires in COVID-19. The method was immunoSEQ multiplex PCR; TCRdb's version includes in-frame clones alone and lacks a portion of them. The table includes roughly 200,000 clones, approximately 86% detected once. The specimen sequenced was PBMCs or T cells enriched from blood (not recorded which). These receptor sequences come from a woman aged 40 to 50 with acute COVID-19.

The rearrangement joins TRBV19 to TRBJ1-2; D call uncertain. The CDR3 sequence is 14 residues long. Trimming stripped 0 bases from V and 2 bases from J, with 7 bases between. The germline CDR1 and CDR2 sequences are LNHDA and SQIVND (reference sequence). Here the CDR3 reads CASSIETWNYGYTF. CDR3 coding DNA: TGTGCCAGTAGTATAGAAACATGGAACTATGGCTACACCTTC.

This chain joins TRBV11-3 and TRBJ2-5; unclear D gene. The CDR3 is made up of 11 amino acids. V was cut by 2 bases and J by 5 bases, with 3 bases left in between. The germline CDR1 and CDR2 sequences are SGHNT and YENEEA. The CDR3 protein is CASSLLETQYF. Written as DNA, the CDR3 is TGTGCCAGCAGCTTACTGGAGACCCAGTACTTC.

Only one count was recorded for this clone. The genes are TRBV28 and TRBJ2-7; 8 bases line up with TRBD2. The CDR3 runs 16 residues. V gave up 2 bases and J gave up 8 bases; unmatched junction bases: 14. CDR1 MDHEN and CDR2 SYDVKM come from the germline V gene. CDR3 bases: TGTGCCAGCAGTTTAGCTGCGGGGTCTAGCGGGTACAAGCAGTACTTC. Translating gives CASSLAAGSSGYKQYF.

The chain carries TRBV6-6 and TRBJ2-1; 9 bases match TRBD2. Per the germline V gene, CDR1 is MNHNY and CDR2 is SVGAGI (reference sequence). This CDR3 spans 14 amino acids. After removal of 7 bases from V and 2 bases from J, the junction contained 3 bases not matched to a gene. Here the CDR3 reads CASKTSGAYNEQFF. In DNA, the CDR3 is TGTGCCAGCAAGACTAGCGGCGCCTACAATGAGCAGTTCTTC.

J is TRBJ1-2 and V is TRBV28; D is ambiguous. CDR3 length: 14 residues. V was cut by 8 bases and J by 0 bases, with 13 bases left in between. The germline V gene encodes CDR1 MDHEN and CDR2 SYDVKM. The CDR3 region is CASHYGGTNYGYTF. CDR3 sequence (DNA): TGTGCCAGCCATTACGGAGGGACTAACTATGGCTACACCTTC.

The chain recombines TRBV7-2 with TRBJ1-2, with a weak D call TRBD1 (6 bases). In germline, CDR1 is SGHTA, CDR2 FQGNSA. V was trimmed by 4 bases and J by 4 bases, leaving 16 bases between them. The CDR3 consists of 15 residues. The CDR3 DNA reads TGTGCCAGCAGCTCTTCCAGGGGCACCGGCTATGGCTACACCTTC. Translating it yields CASSSSRGTGYGYTF.

The chain has TRBV6-5 and TRBJ2-4, with 10 bases aligning to TRBD1. The CDR3 is made up of 14 amino acids. Germline V gene lookup returns CDR1 MNHEY and CDR2 SVGAGI. After removal of 7 bases from V and 1 base from J, the junction contained 1 base not matched to a gene. CDR3 nucleotides: TGTGCCAGCATGACAGGGGGCGCCAAAAACATTCAGTACTTC. Translated, it gives CASMTGGAKNIQYF.

V gene TRBV4-1 combines with J gene TRBJ2-3; TRBD2 matches at 11 bases. Germline CDR1 reads MGHRA; CDR2 reads YSYEKL. V was clipped by 4 bases and J by 4 bases; unmatched bases: 22. This CDR3 spans 21 amino acids. CDR3 DNA: TGCGCCAGCAGCCTCGGTGGCGGGACTAGCGGAAAGGCTCACGAGGCAGATACGCAGTATTTT. It specifies CASSLGGGTSGKAHEADTQYF.

The chain uses TRBV5-1 and TRBJ2-4, with TRBD1 as a possible D gene (7 bases). The CDR3 contains 13 residues. V gave up 4 bases and J gave up 5 bases, with 10 bases separating them. Germline CDR1 and CDR2: SGHRS and YFSETQ. The CDR3 DNA follows: TGCGCCAGCAGCGGAGGGACAGAAAACATTCAGTACTTC. It codes for CASSGGTENIQYF.

This chain links TRBV30 with TRBJ2-3; TRBD1 agrees at 8 bases. The CDR3 totals 13 residues. CDR1 is GTSNPN, CDR2 SVGIG, per germline (reference sequence). Losses at the gene ends were 5 bases for V and 1 base for J; bases not matched to a gene: 2. The CDR3 DNA reads as TGTGCCTGGGACAGGGGACGCACAGATACGCAGTATTTT. Translation: CAWDRGRTDTQYF.

This clone was seen only once. The genes are TRBV25-1 and TRBJ2-2; a possible D gene is TRBD2 (7 bases). V was pared by 4 bases and J by 3 bases, with 12 bases between. The CDR3 is made up of 15 amino acids. CDR1 is MGHDK, CDR2 SYGVNS, per germline. DNA for the CDR3: TGTGCCAGCAGTGTGCGGGGGCCCCACACCGGGGAGCTGTTTTTT. Residues: CASSVRGPHTGELFF.

This chain's CDR3 is CASSHLLPRDRTTPLHF. The CDR3 nucleotides are TGTGCCAGCAGCCATCTACTTCCCCGGGACAGGACGACACCCCTCCACTTT. The chain uses TRBV14 and TRBJ1-6, with 8 positions matching TRBD1. Germline CDR1 is SGHDN and CDR2 is FVKESK. The CDR3 runs 17 residues. The V gene end was trimmed by 3 bases and the J gene end by 11 bases; junction bases not matched to a gene: 15.

The CDR3 protein is CASSSVAGVTDTQYF. DNA of the CDR3: TGTGCCAGCAGTTCTGTAGCGGGCGTCACAGATACGCAGTATTTT. The rearrangement joins TRBV28 to TRBJ2-3; TRBD2 matches at 7 bases. Germline V gene data show CDR1 as MDHEN and CDR2 as SYDVKM. The CDR3 runs to 15 residues. Trimming cost V 4 bases and J 2 bases; bases outside gene matches: 6.

CDR3 sequence: CASSQWGGTMNTEAFF. The CDR3 DNA sequence: TGTGCCAGCAGCCAATGGGGGGGGACAATGAACACTGAAGCTTTCTTT. The chain joins TRBV3-1 (or the pseudogene TRBV3-2) to TRBJ1-1; possibly TRBD1 for D (6 bases). Per the germline V gene, CDR1 is LGHDT and CDR2 is YNNKEL (reference sequence). V was pared by 2 bases and J by 0 bases, with 13 bases between. This CDR3 is built from 16 residues.

This chain connects TRBV7-8 to TRBJ2-7, with 8 bases identical to TRBD2. CDR3 length equals 13 residues. Germline CDR1 and CDR2: SGHVS and FQNEAQ. Trimming cost V 8 bases and J 2 bases; bases outside gene matches: 5. This CDR3 reads CASRRLATYEQYF. Here the CDR3 DNA reads TGTGCCAGCCGGCGACTAGCGACCTACGAGCAGTACTTC.

This clone has only one observation. J is TRBJ2-7 and V is TRBV19; TRBD1 agrees at 9 bases. This CDR3 is 13 amino acids long. Trimming removed 6 bases from V and 6 bases from J; junction bases left unmatched: 6. Germline V gene lookup returns CDR1 LNHDA and CDR2 SQIVND (reference sequence). This CDR3 is CASRKTGGSEQYF. The CDR3 coding sequence is TGTGCCAGTAGGAAGACAGGGGGGAGCGAGCAGTACTTC.

This clone was counted a few times. This chain joins TRBV28 and TRBJ2-1; the D gene is possibly TRBD2 (5 bases). Trimming pared 5 bases from V and 0 bases from J, leaving 17 bases between. The CDR3 is 17 residues long. The germline CDR1 and CDR2 sequences are MDHEN and SYDVKM. CDR3 DNA sequence: TGTGCCAGCAGTCCATCCCGCGGCGGAGGCTCCTACAATGAGCAGTTCTTC. It yields the protein CASSPSRGGGSYNEQFF.

CDR3 protein: CASRDPGQRAFF. CDR3 DNA: TGTGCCAGCAGAGATCCGGGACAGCGAGCTTTCTTT. The gene calls are TRBV7-2 and TRBJ1-1; TRBD1 aligns across 7 bases. There are 12 residues in the CDR3. Germline V CDR1 and CDR2: SGHTA, FQGNSA. The trim removed 6 bases at V and 10 bases at J, leaving 8 bases unmatched.

The chain joins TRBV6-2 or TRBV6-3 to TRBJ2-7; D is undetermined. The V gene's germline CDR1 is MNHEY and CDR2 SVGEGT. The CDR3 covers 13 residues. Trimming shortened V by 0 bases and J by 4 bases, and 7 bases separated the two germline ends. Here the CDR3 DNA reads TGTGCCAGCAGTTACTCACCTCGGTACGAGCAGTACTTC. Its translation: CASSYSPRYEQYF.

This chain joins TRBV7-9 and TRBJ1-2; no definite D call. The CDR3 spans 15 residues. The V end was cut by 5 bases, the J end by 4 bases, with 17 bases between. Germline loops: CDR1 SEHNR, CDR2 FQNEAQ (reference sequence). This CDR3 reads CASSGRVRLPYGYTF. In DNA, the CDR3 is TGTGCCAGCAGCGGGAGGGTGCGACTTCCCTATGGCTACACCTTC.

This clone showed up just a few times. V is TRBV3-1 (or the pseudogene TRBV3-2) and J is TRBJ2-7; TRBD2 agrees at 9 bases. The CDR3 extends over 16 amino acids. Germline V CDR1 and CDR2: LGHDT, YNNKEL (reference sequence). V was clipped by 4 bases and J by 4 bases; unmatched bases: 11. This CDR3 reads CASSPRGGSAWYEQYF. In DNA, the CDR3 is TGTGCCAGCAGCCCGCGGGGGGGTAGCGCGTGGTACGAGCAGTACTTC.

V and J are TRBV10-1 and TRBJ2-5; 7 positions agree with TRBD2. The V segment lost 2 bases and the J segment 2 bases; nucleotides outside the gene matches: 11. Germline CDR1 WNHNN, CDR2 SYGVQD (reference sequence). This CDR3 has 17 amino acids. Here the CDR3 DNA reads TGCGCCAGCAGTGAGGTTGGGGAGGGGAAAGGGCAAGAGACCCAGTACTTC. This codes for CASSEVGEGKGQETQYF.

The chain employs TRBV11-3 and TRBJ2-1; possibly TRBD2 for D (6 bases). This CDR3 has 17 amino acids. V was trimmed by 5 bases and J by 2 bases, leaving 19 bases between them. Germline V gene sequence: CDR1 SGHNT, CDR2 YENEEA. The CDR3 nucleotides read TGTGCCAGCAGCCTACGATCGACTGCGGGACCCTACAATGAGCAGTTCTTC. It specifies CASSLRSTAGPYNEQFF. The complete variable domain, with remaining parts taken from reference TRBV11-3 and TRBJ2-1, reads EAGVVQSPRYKIIEKKQPVAFWCNPISGHNTLYWYLQNLGQGPELLIRYENEEAVDDSQLPKDRFSAERLKGVDSTLKIQPAELGDSAVYLCASSLRSTAGPYNEQFFGPGTRLTVL.

DNA of the CDR3: TGTGCCAGCAGCCAACAGGGGGGTAACAATGAGCAGTTCTTC. Protein: CASSQQGGNNEQFF. The gene calls are TRBV3-1 (or the pseudogene TRBV3-2) and TRBJ2-1, with D tentatively TRBD1 (7 bases). Germline-derived CDR1 and CDR2 are LGHDT and YNNKEL (reference sequence). This CDR3 contains 14 residues. V was pared by 2 bases and J by 5 bases, with 10 bases between.